The 4 T cell receptor beta chains presented below share a single source sample, sequenced in a study of CD8 T cells in ankylosing spondylitis. Via MiXCR, TCRdb re-called the 5' RACE reads, giving one row per CDR3 protein. The sample includes 200,000 to 300,000 distinct CDR3 sequences, 20% to 30% of them seen just once. Sequencing used blood, either unsorted or a sorted T cell fraction (not recorded which). The receptor set was obtained from a male donor with ankylosing spondylitis or in good health (not recorded which).

The chain recombines TRBV19 with TRBJ1-2; 7 positions agree with TRBD1. Germline lookup yields CDR1 LNHDA and CDR2 SQIVND (reference sequence). The CDR3 runs to 15 residues. V gave up 7 bases and J gave up 1 base; unmatched junction bases: 9. CDR3 sequence: CASKVGTDLNYGYTF. The CDR3 coding sequence is TGTGCCAGTAAAGTGGGGACAGACCTTAACTATGGCTACACCTTC.

There are many counts of this clonotype. The V and J genes are TRBV24-1 and TRBJ1-5; D is perhaps TRBD1 (5 bases). V gave up 9 bases and J gave up 9 bases, with 14 bases separating them. The CDR3 sequence is 12 residues long. Germline CDR1 KGHDR, CDR2 SFDVKD. The CDR3 coding sequence is TGTGCCACCGGGGTGTCGGGGGGGCCCCAGCATTTT. The encoded protein is CATGVSGGPQHF.

The chain links TRBV25-1 to TRBJ1-1, with a possible D match to TRBD1 (5 bases). CDR1 is MGHDK and CDR2 is SYGVNS in the germline V gene. V lost 2 bases and J 1 base, leaving 11 bases between the germline ends. The CDR3 runs to 15 residues. CDR3 nucleotides: TGTGCCAGCAGTGAAGAGGCAGGGTGGAACACTGAAGCTTTCTTT. It yields the protein CASSEEAGWNTEAFF.

The chain links TRBV5-1 to TRBJ2-1; 7 bases fit TRBD2. The J segment lost 7 bases and the V segment lost 3 bases, leaving 10 bases of the junction unmatched. The CDR3 totals 15 residues. CDR1 is SGHRS and CDR2 is YFSETQ in the germline V gene. CDR3 in amino acids: CASSSAGDPENEQFF. The DNA of the CDR3 is TGCGCCAGCAGCTCCGCGGGGGATCCTGAGAATGAGCAGTTCTTC.